This T cell receptor beta chain stems from a study of OX40 agonist ivuxolimab in advanced cancers. Study-level findings and limits: Researchers report that CD8+ T cells had, on average, more expanded clones than CD4+.

For this clone: No antigen is known for it.

The CDR3 runs 17 residues. After removal of 4 bases from V and 4 bases from J, the junction contained 13 bases not matched to a gene. The germline gives CDR1 MDHEN, CDR2 SYDVKM. Repertoires were generated with immunoSEQ multiplex PCR, while TCRdb's copy carries only in-frame clones and drops some. The table lists 50,000 to 70,000 clones, 85% to 95% of them singletons. The gene calls are TRBV28 and TRBJ2-3, with 8 nucleotides matching TRBD1. This receptor was obtained from an adult with an advanced solid tumor such as melanoma, head and neck, liver or kidney cancer. This specimen was CD4+ or CD8+ T cells sorted from blood, taken in a trial of the OX40 agonist ivuxolimab. The CDR3 sequence is CASSSSPQGAGADTQYF. For the CDR3, the DNA is TGTGCCAGCAGTTCCTCACCCCAGGGGGCCGGGGCAGATACGCAGTATTTT.